The 10 T cell receptor beta chains below all came from one sample that was sequenced in a study of long-term antiretroviral therapy in people with HIV. Samples were assayed with immunoSEQ v3.0 at survey level. Profiling relied on immunoSEQ multiplex PCR, and the TCRdb table lists in-frame clones only, not all of them. The table lists 15,000 to 20,000 clones, roughly 80% of them singletons. This material consisted of unsorted PBMCs, taken just before starting antiretroviral therapy. The receptors derive from a man aged 40-50 years with HIV.

The CDR3 loop is CSVGDYGLADTQYF. In DNA, the CDR3 is TGCAGCGTTGGGGACTACGGGTTAGCAGATACGCAGTATTTT. The J gene is TRBJ2-3, the V gene TRBV29-1; 7 bases are a match to TRBD2. The CDR3 is 14 amino acids. The V gene's germline CDR1 is SQVTM and CDR2 ANQGSEA. V was clipped by 4 bases and J by 4 bases; unmatched bases: 8.

The CDR3 sequence: CASSGDRENTEAFF. For the CDR3, the DNA is TGCGCCAGCAGCGGGGACCGCGAAAACACTGAAGCTTTCTTT. This chain connects TRBV10-1 to TRBJ1-1; D perhaps matches TRBD1 (5 bases). Germline CDR1 is WNHNN and CDR2 is SYGVQD (reference sequence). V was cut by 6 bases and J by 2 bases, with 13 bases left in between. There are 14 residues in the CDR3.

This clone appeared once. The genes are TRBV30 and TRBJ2-1, with a tentative D call TRBD2 (5 bases). V lost 2 bases to trimming and J lost 3 bases, with 11 bases between them. The CDR3 has 14 residues. Per the germline V gene, CDR1 is GTSNPN and CDR2 is SVGIG (reference sequence). CDR3 loop: CAWSPSSSYNEQFF. The DNA for the CDR3 is TGTGCCTGGAGTCCTAGCAGTAGCTACAATGAGCAGTTCTTC.

This clone was detected once. V and J are TRBV6-1 and TRBJ1-1; D ambiguous. The ends were cut back, 2 bases at V and 1 base at J, with 11 bases in the middle. The CDR3 contains 15 residues. Looked up from germline, CDR1 is MNHNS and CDR2 is SASEGT. CDR3: CASSERPAENTEAFF. In nucleotides, the CDR3 is TGTGCCAGCAGTGAAAGGCCGGCGGAGAACACTGAAGCTTTCTTT.

In nucleotides, the CDR3 is TGTGCCAGCAGTGAAGCGCAACAAAACTACGAGCAGTACTTC. Residues: CASSEAQQNYEQYF. J is TRBJ2-7 and V is TRBV2, with D hard to call. V was clipped by 0 bases and J by 3 bases, with 9 bases between them. The CDR3 is 14 amino acids. The germline V gene has CDR1 SNHLY and CDR2 FYNNEI.

This clone was recorded once. V is TRBV5-1 and J is TRBJ2-5; D might be TRBD1 (5 bases). Trimming removed 7 bases from V and 5 bases from J, with 21 bases in between. In germline, CDR1 is SGHRS, CDR2 YFSETQ. The CDR3 totals 15 residues. The CDR3 sequence: CASCPMTVLGETQYF. CDR3 in DNA: TGCGCCAGCTGCCCTATGACAGTCCTGGGGGAGACCCAGTACTTC.

The chain is built from TRBV6-1 and TRBJ1-1, with D possibly being TRBD1 (6 bases). Germline CDR1 reads MNHNS; CDR2 reads SASEGT. V gave up 8 bases and J gave up 0 bases, with 13 bases separating them. This CDR3 is 14 amino acids long. As DNA, the CDR3 is TGTGCCAGCGTAAAGGGGGACATGAACACTGAAGCTTTCTTT. It codes for CASVKGDMNTEAFF.

The genes are TRBV5-6 and TRBJ2-7; 9 positions agree with TRBD1. CDR3 size: 13 residues. Germline V gene data show CDR1 as SGHDT and CDR2 as YYEEEE. V lost 3 bases and J lost 2; bases outside the gene matches: 0. The CDR3 nucleotides read TGTGCCAGCAGCTGGGACAGGGCCTACGAGCAGTACTTC. This codes for CASSWDRAYEQYF.

This clone appeared a few times. The chain has TRBV28 and TRBJ1-5; perhaps TRBD1 as D (6 bases). The CDR3 runs 14 residues. Germline lookup yields CDR1 MDHEN and CDR2 SYDVKM. V lost 6 bases to trimming and J lost 0 bases, with 9 bases between them. CDR3: CASSGQYSNQPQHF. The CDR3 coding sequence is TGTGCCAGCAGCGGACAGTATAGCAATCAGCCCCAGCATTTT.

This chain connects TRBV28 to TRBJ2-1; TRBD1 is a possible D gene (5 bases). The CDR3 is made up of 17 amino acids. V was cut by 5 bases and J by 3 bases, with 20 bases left in between. CDR1 and CDR2 (germline): MDHEN, SYDVKM. This CDR3 reads CASSLLGAQAIYNEQFF. The CDR3 DNA is TGTGCCAGCAGTCTATTAGGGGCACAGGCGATCTACAATGAGCAGTTCTTC.